Listed below are T cell receptor beta chains from one sample, sequenced in a study of cytomegalovirus exposure and HLA in healthy donors. TCRdb's table, derived via immunoSEQ multiplex PCR, lists solely in-frame clones and lacks some. The sample consists of 150,000 to 200,000 clones, roughly 83% of them appearing once. The sequencing input was PBMCs. Receptor source: a male donor in good health and CMV-seropositive. The CDR3 runs from the conserved cysteine through the conserved F or W. The D gene is left open where the match is weak. Rows give clone size only sometimes, using once, few, many, or a class for an expanded clone.

TRBD1,TRBV9,few,TRBJ2-7,TGTGCCAGCAGCGTAGGGACAGGAACGGGCGAGCAGTACTTC,CASSVGTGTGEQYF
NA,TRBV27,few,TRBJ2-7,TGTGCCAGCAGTTTCACAGGGGGAGGGGTGTACGAGCAGTACTTC,CASSFTGGGVYEQYF
NA,TRBV7-3,NA,TRBJ2-2,TGTGCCAGCAGTTTCGGGGGAAACACCGGGGAGCTGTTTTTT,CASSFGGNTGELFF
TRBD2,TRBV27,NA,TRBJ2-7,TGTGCCAGCAGTTTTCGCGGGAGCCCTCGTTACTCCTACGAGCAGTACTTC,CASSFRGSPRYSYEQYF
TRBD2,TRBV7-9,NA,TRBJ2-7,TGTTCCAGCAGCTTCGGGAGGGGAGAGCAGTACTTC,CSSSFGRGEQYF
NA,TRBV27,NA,TRBJ1-5,TGTGCCAGCAGTCGAACGGGGGGCTCTCAGCCCCAGCATTTT,CASSRTGGSQPQHF
NA,TRBV4-3,NA,TRBJ2-1,TGCGCCAGCAGCCAGGGGCAGTACAATGAGCAGTTCTTC,CASSQGQYNEQFF
TRBD1,TRBV6-5,NA,TRBJ1-1,TGTGCCAGCAGTTACGGCGGACAGGCGAACACTGAAGCTTTCTTT,CASSYGGQANTEAFF
NA,TRBV18,NA,TRBJ1-4,TGTGCCAGCTCACCAGATCTAGTCGGGACAACTAATGAAAAACTGTTTTTT,CASSPDLVGTTNEKLFF
TRBD1,TRBV28,few,TRBJ2-6,TGTGCCAGCACCGCCCAGGGGGCTGGGGCCAACGTCCTGACTTTC,CASTAQGAGANVLTF
TRBD2,TRBV6-4,NA,TRBJ2-3,TGTGCCAGCAGTGTCGGACTAGCGGGTGATACGCAGTATTTT,CASSVGLAGDTQYF
TRBD2,TRBV29-1,NA,TRBJ2-7,TGCAGCGTTTGGCGGGGGAGCTCCTACGAGCAGTACTTC,CSVWRGSSYEQYF
TRBD2,TRBV10-3,NA,TRBJ2-7,TGTGCCATCAGTGACTTTGGACTAGCGGCCACCTACGAGCAGTACTTC,CAISDFGLAATYEQYF
TRBD2,TRBV28,NA,TRBJ2-7,TGTGCCAGCATTTCGCATGGGGGGAGGGAGACCTACGAGCAGTACTTC,CASISHGGRETYEQYF
NA,TRBV27,NA,TRBJ2-4,TGTGCCAGCAGTTTGGCCGGGAAAAACATTCAGTACTTC,CASSLAGKNIQYF
TRBD1,TRBV4-2,few,TRBJ1-4,TGTGCCAGCAGCCAAGCTAGGGGACAGGGTAATGAAAAACTGTTTTTT,CASSQARGQGNEKLFF
TRBD1,TRBV9,once,TRBJ2-1,TGTGCCAGCAGCCAAGAGGGGGGGACAGGGGTGAATGAGCAGTTCTTC,CASSQEGGTGVNEQFF
TRBD2,TRBV6-1,NA,TRBJ2-7,TGTGCCAGCATGGTCTACCGGGGGGCCTACGAGCAGTACTTC,CASMVYRGAYEQYF
TRBD1,TRBV2,NA,TRBJ2-6,TGTGCCAGCAGTGTGCCCGGTGGGACAGGCTCATCTGGGGCCAACGTCCTGACTTTC,CASSVPGGTGSSGANVLTF
NA,TRBV7-6,NA,TRBJ2-7,TGTGCCAGCAGCCCGGACGTGGGACTCTACGAGCAGTACTTC,CASSPDVGLYEQYF
NA,TRBV7-9,NA,TRBJ1-3,TGTGCCAGCAGCTTAGCGAGTCGGTTGGTGGGAGACACCATATATTTT,CASSLASRLVGDTIYF
TRBD1,TRBV7-2,NA,TRBJ2-3,TGTGCCAGCAGTTCAGTGGACAGGTCCACAGATACGCAGTATTTT,CASSSVDRSTDTQYF
NA,TRBV19,NA,TRBJ1-5,TGTGCCAGTAGTATTCCAGCCAGGCCCAATCAGCCCCAGCATTTT,CASSIPARPNQPQHF
NA,TRBV13,once,TRBJ1-3,TGTGCCAGCAGCCAAGCCAGGGGAAACACCATATATTTT,CASSQARGNTIYF
NA,TRBV7-2,once,TRBJ1-5,TGTGCCAGCAGACCGGGGGTATTTAGCAATCAGCCCCAGCATTTT,CASRPGVFSNQPQHF
NA,TRBV19,NA,TRBJ1-5,TGTGCCACCGCAGACAGGAGACGGGGTCAGCCCCAGCATTTT,CATADRRRGQPQHF
NA,TRBV19,once,TRBJ2-7,TGTGCCAGTAGTTTCCAGGGAACATACGAGCAGTACTTC,CASSFQGTYEQYF
TRBD1,TRBV23-1,few,TRBJ1-5,TGCGCCAGCAGTCAATCGTGGACAGGGGGAAATCAGCCCCAGCATTTT,CASSQSWTGGNQPQHF
NA,TRBV19,few,TRBJ2-7,TGTGCCAGTAGTATATCGGCCAGGTTGCCCGAGCAGTACTTC,CASSISARLPEQYF
NA,TRBV29-1,NA,TRBJ2-7,TGCAGCGTGCATCAGGGGGGCGGGTACGAGCAGTACTTC,CSVHQGGGYEQYF
TRBD2,TRBV11-2,NA,TRBJ2-7,TGTGCCAGCAGCACCCGGACTAGCGTCTCCTACGAGCAGTACTTC,CASSTRTSVSYEQYF
NA,TRBV11-2,once,TRBJ2-6,TGTGCCAGCAGCTCTACCTCTGGGGCCAACGTCCTGACTTTC,CASSSTSGANVLTF
NA,TRBV7-9,NA,TRBJ2-3,TGTGCCAGCAGGCAGGGGGATACGCAGTATTTT,CASRQGDTQYF
TRBD1,TRBV28,few,TRBJ2-3,TGTGCCAGCAGTCGACAGGGAGGCACAGATACGCAGTATTTT,CASSRQGGTDTQYF
NA,TRBV9,NA,TRBJ1-4,TGTGCCAGCAGCATTACAGGGATAGGAGAAAAACTGTTTTTT,CASSITGIGEKLFF
TRBD1,TRBV6-5,NA,TRBJ2-5,TGTGCCACCCGACAGGGGGCCAGGGAGACCCAGTACTTC,CATRQGARETQYF